One and the same sample provided the 10 T cell receptor beta chains below, sequenced in a study of cytomegalovirus exposure and HLA in healthy donors. Repertoires were generated with immunoSEQ multiplex PCR, while TCRdb's copy carries only in-frame clones and drops some. Of around 180,000 clones in the sample, roughly 88% were seen once. The specimen sequenced was PBMCs. These TCRs come from a woman in her late teens or twenties in good health and CMV-seronegative.

This clone has a handful of counts. The CDR3 is CAGDRGGGTEAFF. CDR3 in DNA: TGTGCCGGAGACAGGGGAGGGGGCACTGAAGCTTTCTTT. The chain has TRBV2 and TRBJ1-1; 8 bases are a match to TRBD1. The CDR3 contains 13 residues. The J segment lost 4 bases and the V segment lost 11 bases, leaving 9 bases of the junction unmatched. Germline V gives CDR1 SNHLY, CDR2 FYNNEI.

Regarding this clone: The sample carries other DNA sequences with the same CDR3. The chain carries TRBV5-1 and TRBJ2-3, with TRBD1 as a possible D gene (6 bases). This CDR3 region has 14 residues. V was pared by 2 bases and J by 1 base, with 8 bases between. Germline CDR1 reads SGHRS; CDR2 reads YFSETQ. In DNA, the CDR3 is TGCGCCAGCAGCTTAGAGGGGGGCACAGATACGCAGTATTTT. Amino acids: CASSLEGGTDTQYF. Supplemented by reference TRBV5-1 and TRBJ2-3, the full variable domain reads KAGVTQTPRYLIKTRGQQVTLSCSPISGHRSVSWYQQTPGQGLQFLFEYFSETQRNKGNFPGRFSGRQFSNSRSEMNVSTLELGDSALYLCASSLEGGTDTQYFGPGTRLTVL.

This chain uses TRBV6-5 with TRBJ2-7; D might be TRBD2 (5 bases). The germline gives CDR1 MNHEY, CDR2 SVGAGI. The V and J ends lost 6 bases and 3 bases respectively, with 18 bases between them. The CDR3 contains 15 residues. The CDR3 nucleotides are TGTGCCAGCAGAATCCGGGTAGCGCAAAACTACGAGCAGTACTTC. Its protein product is CASRIRVAQNYEQYF.

The table lists this clone with a count of one. The chain combines TRBV19 with TRBJ1-2; 8 bases map to TRBD1. The CDR3 has 20 residues. Trimming at V came to 5 bases and at J to 2 bases, leaving 22 bases not matched to a gene. Germline loops: CDR1 LNHDA, CDR2 SQIVND (reference sequence). CDR3 in amino acids: CASSSLIVQDREEVNYGYTF. DNA for the CDR3: TGTGCCAGTAGTTCCCTTATAGTCCAGGACAGGGAAGAAGTGAACTATGGCTACACCTTC.

The chain has TRBV7-9 and TRBJ2-7; 7 nucleotides agree with TRBD1. The CDR3 length is 15 residues. V dropped 1 base and J dropped 1; count of bases not matched to a gene: 4. The germline V gene has CDR1 SEHNR and CDR2 FQNEAQ (reference sequence). DNA for the CDR3: TGTGCCAGCAGCTTAGAGGACAGGCCGTCCTACGAGCAGTACTTC. Translation: CASSLEDRPSYEQYF.

V is TRBV5-1 and J is TRBJ2-1, with D perhaps matching TRBD1 (6 bases). The CDR3 totals 17 residues. Between the trimmed V and J ends, which lost 0 bases and 6 bases, there was a span of 19 bases. Germline loops: CDR1 SGHRS, CDR2 YFSETQ. The CDR3 DNA reads as TGCGCCAGCAGCTTGGGCGGGCTGGGGGCGTCGGGCAATGAGCAGTTCTTC. Its protein product is CASSLGGLGASGNEQFF.

The V and J genes are TRBV6-5 and TRBJ1-6, with D tentatively TRBD1 (6 bases). Trimming left V 4 bases short and J 6 bases short, with 13 bases between. The CDR3 extends over 15 amino acids. Per germline, CDR1 MNHEY and CDR2 SVGAGI. For the CDR3, the DNA is TGTGCCAGCAGTTCCACAGGGAGAATTAATTCACCCCTCCACTTT. Translated, it gives CASSSTGRINSPLHF.

Here the CDR3 DNA reads TGTGCCAGCATCCGGGGATTCGCCTACGAGCAGTACTTC. As protein: CASIRGFAYEQYF. The chain links TRBV2 to TRBJ2-7; a weak D match, TRBD2 (5 bases). The CDR3 runs 13 residues. Germline V gene sequence: CDR1 SNHLY, CDR2 FYNNEI. V was cut by 7 bases and J by 2 bases, with 12 bases left in between.

This clone was recorded once. The rearrangement joins TRBV20-1 to TRBJ2-3; D gene unclear. Per the germline V gene, CDR1 is DFQATT and CDR2 is SNEGSKA (reference sequence). The CDR3 length is 11 residues. With 6 bases removed from V and 3 bases from J, the gap between germline ends came to 7 bases. CDR3: CSAMRTDTQYF. In nucleotides, the CDR3 is TGCAGTGCCATGAGGACAGATACGCAGTATTTT.

The J gene is TRBJ2-5, the V gene TRBV19, with 7 bases lining up with TRBD1. The CDR3 covers 14 residues. The germline V gene encodes CDR1 LNHDA and CDR2 SQIVND (reference sequence). V shed 4 bases, J shed 4 bases, and the junction held 6 bases outside the gene matches. The CDR3 here is CASSTRDRPETQYF. CDR3 DNA: TGTGCCAGTAGTACCCGGGACAGACCAGAGACCCAGTACTTC. Drawing the rest from reference TRBV19 and TRBJ2-5, the complete variable domain is DGGITQSPKYLFRKEGQNVTLSCEQNLNHDAMYWYRQDPGQGLRLIYYSQIVNDFQKGDIAEGYSVSREKKESFPLTVTSAQKNPTAFYLCASSTRDRPETQYFGPGTRLLVL.